This T cell receptor beta chain was retrieved from a study of cytomegalovirus exposure and HLA in healthy donors. Study at large: The same platform was used for the 110 or so validation repertoires and the approximately 670 first-cohort repertoires, a later analysis reported. Study-wide results and limits: As was reported, the classifier diagnosed cytomegalovirus status with high specificity and sensitivity. In vitro confirmation showed three CMV-associated chains to be CMV antigen specific. Researchers counted some 150 TCR beta chains as cytomegalovirus-associated.

Trimming took off 2 bases at V and 4 bases at J, with 3 bases between the two ends. Germline assignment: CDR1 MDHEN and CDR2 SYDVKM. The CDR3 is 11 residues long. TCRdb's table, derived via immunoSEQ multiplex PCR, lists solely in-frame clones and lacks some. The sample records over 45,000 clones, about 92% being singletons. Comment on this clone: Its specificity is not known.

The specimen was PBMCs. This receptor was identified in a young man in good health and CMV-seronegative. The chain links TRBV28 to TRBJ2-7; no clear D. The DNA of the CDR3 is TGTGCCAGCAGTTTACAGTACGAGCAGTACTTC. Amino acid sequence: CASSLQYEQYF.